Listed here is a single T cell receptor (beta chain). Only a few counts were recorded for this clonotype. The antigen it recognizes is unknown. Per-base quality was not reported, and no clone a single base away is much larger than it. This sample was taken from a study of T cell repertoires in cytomegalovirus infection (dated by TCRdb to about 2019). Concerning the study at large: The peptide stimulations were aimed at well-studied HLA-B-restricted epitopes as well as recently identified HLA-C-restricted CMV epitopes, whose presentation resists viral immunomodulation. Because public TCR beta signatures pointed to carriage of CMV infection together with the matching HLA type, the HLA type of each donor mattered for the analysis. The study at large found these results: In both this cohort and an independent approximately 400-donor cohort, the cumulative frequency of public TCR beta family members distinguished carriers of CMV infection plus the relevant HLA type. The ex vivo response was dominated by HLA-C-restricted CMV-specific TCR beta clonotypes, and the single most frequent clonotype in two of eight donors was supplied by these HLA-C-restricted clonotypes.

Sequencing used an Illumina HiSeq 1500. In-frame beta chains were kept once TCRdb had trimmed the public reads at Q25 with fastp and called clones with MiXCR. CDR3 protein duplicates are merged, each entry listing the most common genes and DNA. For this sample there are 550,000 to 850,000 distinct CDR3 sequences; roughly 36% appear just once. The ten largest account for 15% to 20% of the sample. The treatment or condition label for this specimen denotes: in vitro stimulation with specific CMV peptide epitopes to enrich CMV-specific T cells. CDR3 length: 15 amino acids, cysteine to phenylalanine. Just the 45-base CDR3 DNA is kept, in frame starting at base 1. CDR1 and CDR2, per the germline V gene, are MNHNS and SASEGT. From V the trimming removes 5 bases and from J it removes 3 bases, while the gene matches leave 5 bases of the junction unaccounted for.

The V gene is TRBV6-1 and the J gene is TRBJ2-3, and TRBD2 matches 10 of the central bases. Source: cultured PBMCs, taken from culture after CMV antigen stimulation. The clonotype was recovered from a human donor in good health (CMV status not recorded). Some clones in this sample may be carry-over from other donors' samples. This receptor carries the CDR3 CASSRSGRGTDTQYF. The DNA sequence is given as TGTGCCAGCAGTAGGAGCGGGAGGGGGACAGATACGCAGTATTTT.